These 14 T cell receptor beta chains share one sample of origin, sequenced in a study of T cell repertoires in cytomegalovirus infection. TCRdb redid the calling of the reads with MiXCR, one entry per CDR3 protein. The data show approximately 500,000 distinct CDR3 sequences, 11% seen once. The sequencing sample was made of PBMCs. These receptors were taken from a human donor in good health (CMV status not recorded). Some clones in this sample may be carry-over from other donors' samples.

This clonotype was counted ten times or more. The chain couples TRBV6-2 or TRBV6-3 to TRBJ2-7; D ambiguous. CDR1 and CDR2 from the germline V gene are MNHEY and SVGEGT. The CDR3 runs to 13 residues. Trimming shortened V by 6 bases and J by 2 bases, and 11 bases separated the two germline ends. CDR3 DNA sequence: TGTGCCAGCAGGGTAGGCTCTACCTACGAGCAGTACTTC. As protein: CASRVGSTYEQYF.

This clonotype was recorded a few times. The chain joins TRBV20-1 to TRBJ2-1; no clear D gene. Trimming took 3 bases from V and 3 from J, leaving 6 bases between them. CDR1 DFQATT and CDR2 SNEGSKA come from the germline V gene (reference sequence). This CDR3 is 12 amino acids long. DNA for the CDR3: TGCAGTGCTAGGGACCACTACAATGAGCAGTTCTTC. This sequence encodes CSARDHYNEQFF.

This clonotype was picked up a small number of times. The chain couples TRBV3-1 to TRBJ2-7, with D tentatively TRBD2 (7 bases). V was trimmed by 0 bases and J by 0 bases, leaving 9 bases between them. From germline, CDR1 is LGHDT and CDR2 YNNKEL (reference sequence). The CDR3 is 15 residues long. The CDR3 loop reads CASSQEAGASYEQYF. The CDR3 nucleotides read TGTGCCAGCAGCCAAGAGGCGGGGGCCTCCTACGAGCAGTACTTC.

Ten or more counts support this clonotype. This sequence joins TRBV7-6 and TRBJ2-2; 7 bases map to TRBD1. V dropped 2 bases and J dropped 4; count of bases not matched to a gene: 1. The CDR3 runs 14 residues. The germline V gene encodes CDR1 SGHVS and CDR2 FNYEAQ. For the CDR3, the DNA is TGTGCCAGCAGCTTATCAGGGGGCACCGGGGAGCTGTTTTTT. Translated: CASSLSGGTGELFF.

This clonotype was seen only a few times. Written as DNA, the CDR3 is TGTGCCAGCTCACCACCCGCGCTGGAGGTGAACACTGAAGCTTTCTTT. Amino acids: CASSPPALEVNTEAFF. J is TRBJ1-1 and V is TRBV18; unclear D gene. The CDR3 is 16 amino acids. Trimming took off 0 bases at V and 0 bases at J, with 11 bases between the two ends. Germline V lookup: CDR1 KGHSH, CDR2 LQKENI.

Ten or more counts support this clonotype. The CDR3 sequence is CAISESFQRGTEAFF. The DNA for the CDR3 is TGTGCCATCAGTGAGTCGTTTCAGAGGGGCACTGAAGCTTTCTTT. V usage is TRBV10-3 and J usage is TRBJ1-1, with a possible D match to TRBD1 (5 bases). The CDR3 contains 15 residues. V was shortened by 0 bases and J by 4 bases, with 12 bases between the two germline ends. The germline V gene has CDR1 ENHRY and CDR2 SYGVKD.

This clonotype turned up a few times. The CDR3 region is CASSALLGSQTQYF. The DNA for the CDR3 is TGTGCCAGCAGTGCCCTGTTGGGATCACAGACCCAGTACTTC. The V gene is TRBV28, the J gene TRBJ2-5, with D unclear. This CDR3 comprises 14 residues. CDR1 is MDHEN and CDR2 is SYDVKM in the germline V gene. With 5 bases removed from V and 6 bases from J, the gap between germline ends came to 16 bases.

This clonotype appeared a few times. The chain employs TRBV20-1 and TRBJ1-6; no clear D. Germline CDR1 reads DFQATT; CDR2 reads SNEGSKA (reference sequence). V lost 3 bases to trimming and J lost 1 base, with 16 bases between them. CDR3 length: 17 amino acids. CDR3 DNA sequence: TGCAGTGCTAGGTGGACGGCGAGGCGGTCCTATAATTCACCCCTCCACTTT. Translating gives CSARWTARRSYNSPLHF.

The CDR3: CASGDSSYSGNTIYF. Written as DNA, the CDR3 is TGTGCCAGTGGAGACAGCAGCTACTCTGGAAACACCATATATTTT. The chain carries TRBV28 and TRBJ1-3; D might be TRBD1 (5 bases). The V gene lost 9 bases and the J gene lost 0 bases, with 15 bases spanning the gap. Germline loops: CDR1 MDHEN, CDR2 SYDVKM. CDR3 size: 15 residues.

In this sample, this clonotype turned up many times. The CDR3 bases are TGTGCCAGCAAACCCACTGTCGGGAGGGACAGGGGTTCGGGAGTCAATCAGCCCCAGCATTTT. Translated: CASKPTVGRDRGSGVNQPQHF. The J gene is TRBJ1-5, the V gene TRBV6-7; 10 bases fit TRBD1. TRBV6-7 is sorted into the ORF group, with uncertain function. This CDR3 region has 21 residues. Trimming at V came to 7 bases and at J to 3 bases, leaving 24 bases not matched to a gene.

This clonotype showed up just a few times. The CDR3 region is CSATRQGGTDTQYF. CDR3 DNA: TGCAGTGCAACCCGACAGGGGGGCACAGATACGCAGTATTTT. The gene calls are TRBV20-1 and TRBJ2-3; 9 positions agree with TRBD1. V lost 6 bases to trimming and J lost 1 base; unmatched junction nucleotides: 5. The CDR3 has 14 amino acids. CDR1 and CDR2 (germline): DFQATT, SNEGSKA (reference sequence).

This clonotype has only a few counts. This chain links TRBV7-8 with TRBJ1-1; the D gene is possibly TRBD1 (5 bases). The CDR3 totals 15 residues. Trimming removed 1 base from V and 3 bases from J, with 12 bases in between. Germline CDR1 and CDR2: SGHVS and FQNEAQ. The CDR3 is CASSLVGGEDTEAFF. CDR3 nucleotides: TGTGCCAGCAGCTTAGTCGGGGGAGAAGACACTGAAGCTTTCTTT.

This clonotype has only a few counts. The J gene is TRBJ2-1, the V gene TRBV12-5; TRBD2 matches at 10 bases. CDR1 LGHNT and CDR2 FRNRAP come from the germline V gene. This CDR3 comprises 15 residues. V lost 5 bases and J lost 6; bases outside the gene matches: 7. CDR3 sequence: CASGPRLAGPNEQFF. The CDR3 DNA is TGTGCTAGTGGTCCCCGACTAGCGGGCCCCAATGAGCAGTTCTTC.

The sample holds many counts of this clonotype. The J gene is TRBJ1-5, the V gene TRBV20-1; D is uncertain. CDR3 length equals 12 residues. V was cut by 1 base and J by 2 bases, with 3 bases left in between. CDR1 DFQATT and CDR2 SNEGSKA come from the germline V gene (reference sequence). Here the CDR3 DNA reads TGCAGTGCTAGAGCTGGCAATCAGCCCCAGCATTTT. This translates into CSARAGNQPQHF.